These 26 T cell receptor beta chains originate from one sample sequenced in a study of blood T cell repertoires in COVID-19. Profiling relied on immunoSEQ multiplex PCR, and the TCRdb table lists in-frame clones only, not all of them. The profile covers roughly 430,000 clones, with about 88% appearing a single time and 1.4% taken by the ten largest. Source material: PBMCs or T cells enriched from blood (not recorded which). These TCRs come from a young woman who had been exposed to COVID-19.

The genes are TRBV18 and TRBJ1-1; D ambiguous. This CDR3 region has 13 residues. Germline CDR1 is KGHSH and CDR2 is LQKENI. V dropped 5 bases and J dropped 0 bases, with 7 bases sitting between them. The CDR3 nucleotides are TGTGCCAGCTCAAAAGACTTGAACACTGAAGCTTTCTTT. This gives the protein CASSKDLNTEAFF.

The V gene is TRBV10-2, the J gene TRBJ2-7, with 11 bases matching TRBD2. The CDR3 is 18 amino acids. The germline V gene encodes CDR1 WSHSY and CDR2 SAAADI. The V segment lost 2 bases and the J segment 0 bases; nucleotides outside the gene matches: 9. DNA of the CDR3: TGCGCCAGCAGTGAGGGGTTACTAGCGGGGGAAGACTCCTACGAGCAGTACTTC. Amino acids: CASSEGLLAGEDSYEQYF.

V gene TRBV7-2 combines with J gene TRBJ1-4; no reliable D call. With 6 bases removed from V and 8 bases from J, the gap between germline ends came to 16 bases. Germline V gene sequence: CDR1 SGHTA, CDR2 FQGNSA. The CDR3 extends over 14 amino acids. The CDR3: CASRAAGLSEKLFF. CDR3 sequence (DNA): TGTGCCAGCAGGGCAGCGGGCTTAAGCGAAAAACTGTTTTTT.

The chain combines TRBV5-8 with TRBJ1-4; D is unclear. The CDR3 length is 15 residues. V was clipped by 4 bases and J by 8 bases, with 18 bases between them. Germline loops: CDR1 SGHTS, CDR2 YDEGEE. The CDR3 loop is CASSEQEFGPEKLFF. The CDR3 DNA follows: TGTGCCAGCAGCGAGCAGGAATTTGGGCCAGAAAAACTGTTTTTT.

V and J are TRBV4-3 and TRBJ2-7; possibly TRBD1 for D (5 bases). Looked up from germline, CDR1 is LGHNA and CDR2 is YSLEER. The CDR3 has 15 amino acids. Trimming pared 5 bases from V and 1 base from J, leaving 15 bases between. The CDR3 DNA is TGCGCCAGCAGCGTCAGTGTAGGGGATTCCTACGAGCAGTACTTC. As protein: CASSVSVGDSYEQYF.

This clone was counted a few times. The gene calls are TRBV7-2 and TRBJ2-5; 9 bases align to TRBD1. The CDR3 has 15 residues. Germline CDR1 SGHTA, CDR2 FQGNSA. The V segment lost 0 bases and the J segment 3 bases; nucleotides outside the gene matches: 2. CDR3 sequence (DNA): TGTGCCAGCAGCTTAGCGGGGACAGGGAAAGAGACCCAGTACTTC. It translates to CASSLAGTGKETQYF.

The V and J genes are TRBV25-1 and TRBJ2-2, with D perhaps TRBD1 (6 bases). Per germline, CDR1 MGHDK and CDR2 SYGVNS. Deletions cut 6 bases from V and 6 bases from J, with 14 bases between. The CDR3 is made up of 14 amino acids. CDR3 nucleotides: TGTGCCAGCAGCCTAAACAGGGACCCCGGGGAGCTGTTTTTT. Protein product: CASSLNRDPGELFF.

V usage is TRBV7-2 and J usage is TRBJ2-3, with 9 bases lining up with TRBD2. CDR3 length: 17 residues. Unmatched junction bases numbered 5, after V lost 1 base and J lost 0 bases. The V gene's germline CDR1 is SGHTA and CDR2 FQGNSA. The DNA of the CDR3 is TGTGCCAGCAGCTTAGTGCTAGCGGGGTCAAGCACAGATACGCAGTATTTT. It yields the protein CASSLVLAGSSTDTQYF.

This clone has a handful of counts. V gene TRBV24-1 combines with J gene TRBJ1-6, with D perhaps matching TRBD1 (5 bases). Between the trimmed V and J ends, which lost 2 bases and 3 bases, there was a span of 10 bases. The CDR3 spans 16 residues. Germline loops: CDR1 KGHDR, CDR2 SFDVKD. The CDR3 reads CATSDSETDYNSPLHF. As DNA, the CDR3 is TGTGCCACCAGTGATTCTGAGACAGACTATAATTCACCCCTCCACTTT.

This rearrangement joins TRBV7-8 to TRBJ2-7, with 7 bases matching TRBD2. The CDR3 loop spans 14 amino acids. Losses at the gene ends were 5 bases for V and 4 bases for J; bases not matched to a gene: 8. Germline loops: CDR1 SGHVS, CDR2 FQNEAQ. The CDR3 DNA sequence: TGTGCCAGCAGCCCCATAGCGGGCCTTTACGAGCAGTACTTC. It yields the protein CASSPIAGLYEQYF. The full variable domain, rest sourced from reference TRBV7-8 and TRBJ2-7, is GAGVSQSPRYKVAKRGQDVALRCDPISGHVSLFWYQQALGQGPEFLTYFQNEAQLDKSGLPSDRFFAERPEGSVSTLKIQRTQQEDSAVYLCASSPIAGLYEQYFGPGTRLTVT.

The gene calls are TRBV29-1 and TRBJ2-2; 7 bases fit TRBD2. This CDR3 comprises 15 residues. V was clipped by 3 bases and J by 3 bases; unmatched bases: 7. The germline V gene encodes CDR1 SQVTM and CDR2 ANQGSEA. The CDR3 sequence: CSVERHAGDTGELFF. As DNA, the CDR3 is TGCAGCGTTGAGAGGCACGCGGGGGACACCGGGGAGCTGTTTTTT.

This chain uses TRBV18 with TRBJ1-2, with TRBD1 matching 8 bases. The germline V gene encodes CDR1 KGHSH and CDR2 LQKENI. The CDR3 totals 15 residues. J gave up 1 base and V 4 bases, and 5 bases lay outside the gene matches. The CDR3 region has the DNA TGTGCCAGCTCACAACGGACAGGGAATAACTATGGCTACACCTTC. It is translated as CASSQRTGNNYGYTF. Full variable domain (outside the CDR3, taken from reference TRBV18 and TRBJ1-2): NAGVMQNPRHLVRRRGQEARLRCSPMKGHSHVYWYRQLPEEGLKFMVYLQKENIIDESGMPKERFSAEFPKEGPSILRIQQVVRGDSAAYFCASSQRTGNNYGYTFGSGTRLTVV.

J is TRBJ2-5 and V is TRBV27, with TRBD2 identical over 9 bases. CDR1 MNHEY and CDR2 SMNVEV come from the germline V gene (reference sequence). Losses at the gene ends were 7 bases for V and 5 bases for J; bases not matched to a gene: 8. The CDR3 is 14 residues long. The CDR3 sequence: CASTPGLAGETQYF. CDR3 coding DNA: TGTGCCAGCACCCCGGGACTAGCCGGGGAGACCCAGTACTTC.

CDR3: CASSPSGAGGRTGNTIYF. As DNA, the CDR3 is TGTGCCAGCAGCCCTAGTGGGGCAGGGGGAAGGACTGGAAACACCATATATTTT. This rearrangement joins TRBV7-2 to TRBJ1-3; TRBD1 agrees at 7 bases. The CDR3 is 18 amino acids. Germline loops: CDR1 SGHTA, CDR2 FQGNSA. With V trimmed by 5 bases and J by 2 bases, 15 bases remained unmatched.

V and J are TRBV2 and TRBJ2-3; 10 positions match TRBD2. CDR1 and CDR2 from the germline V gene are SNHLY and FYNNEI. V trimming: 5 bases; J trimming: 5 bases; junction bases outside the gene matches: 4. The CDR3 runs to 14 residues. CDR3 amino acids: CASSSGLAVDTQYF. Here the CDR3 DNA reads TGTGCCAGCAGTTCCGGACTAGCGGTAGATACGCAGTATTTT.

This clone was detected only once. CDR3 sequence (DNA): TGTGCCAGCAGTTTATCAGCCGGGACAGGGGTCACTGAAGCTTTCTTT. This gives the protein CASSLSAGTGVTEAFF. The V gene is TRBV27, the J gene TRBJ1-1, with TRBD1 matching over 10 bases. Germline trimming cut 0 bases from V and 4 bases from J; bases unmatched to any gene: 5. Germline V gives CDR1 MNHEY, CDR2 SMNVEV (reference sequence). The CDR3 extends over 16 amino acids.

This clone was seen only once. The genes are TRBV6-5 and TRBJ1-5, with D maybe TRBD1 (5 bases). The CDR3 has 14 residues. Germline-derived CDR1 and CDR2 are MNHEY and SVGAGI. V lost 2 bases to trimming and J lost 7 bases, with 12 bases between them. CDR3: CASSYLGGGQPQHF. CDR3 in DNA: TGTGCCAGCAGTTACCTGGGGGGGGGACAGCCCCAGCATTTT.

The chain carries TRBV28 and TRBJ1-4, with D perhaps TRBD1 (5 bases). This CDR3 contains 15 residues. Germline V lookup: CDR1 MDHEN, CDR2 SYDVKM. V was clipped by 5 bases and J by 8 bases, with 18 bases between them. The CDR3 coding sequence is TGTGCCAGCAGTATGACAGCGCCCTTGGGAGAAAAACTGTTTTTT. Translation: CASSMTAPLGEKLFF.

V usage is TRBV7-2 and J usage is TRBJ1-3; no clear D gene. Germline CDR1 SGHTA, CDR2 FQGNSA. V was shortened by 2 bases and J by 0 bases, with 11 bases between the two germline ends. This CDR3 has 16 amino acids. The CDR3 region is CASSLSAPVSGNTIYF. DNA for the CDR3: TGTGCCAGCAGCTTATCTGCCCCAGTCTCTGGAAACACCATATATTTT.

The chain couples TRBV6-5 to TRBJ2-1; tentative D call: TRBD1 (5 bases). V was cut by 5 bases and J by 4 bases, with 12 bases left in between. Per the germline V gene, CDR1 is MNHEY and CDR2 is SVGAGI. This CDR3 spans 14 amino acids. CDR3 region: CASSTNDRYNEQFF. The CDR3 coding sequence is TGTGCCAGCAGTACAAACGACAGATACAATGAGCAGTTCTTC.

The CDR3, as DNA: TGTGCCAGCAGGGGTATTGGCAATCAGCCCCAGCATTTT. This encodes CASRGIGNQPQHF. J is TRBJ1-5 and V is TRBV19; the D gene is possibly TRBD1 (6 bases). The CDR3 spans 13 residues. Germline-derived CDR1 and CDR2 are LNHDA and SQIVND (reference sequence). Trimming took 9 bases from V and 2 from J, leaving 11 bases between them.

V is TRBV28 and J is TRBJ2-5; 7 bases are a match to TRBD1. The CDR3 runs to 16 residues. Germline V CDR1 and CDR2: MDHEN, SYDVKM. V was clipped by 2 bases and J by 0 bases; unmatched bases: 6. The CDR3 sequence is CASSLMGQRYQETQYF. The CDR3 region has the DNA TGTGCCAGCAGTTTAATGGGACAGCGTTACCAAGAGACCCAGTACTTC.

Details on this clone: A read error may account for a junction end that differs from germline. CDR3 nucleotides: TGTGCCAGCAGTTACAGCGGGTTCCAGGGCTTC. It codes for CASSYSGFQGF. The gene calls are TRBV6-5 and TRBJ2-7, with D tentatively TRBD2 (6 bases). CDR3 length: 11 residues. Per germline, CDR1 MNHEY and CDR2 SVGAGI.

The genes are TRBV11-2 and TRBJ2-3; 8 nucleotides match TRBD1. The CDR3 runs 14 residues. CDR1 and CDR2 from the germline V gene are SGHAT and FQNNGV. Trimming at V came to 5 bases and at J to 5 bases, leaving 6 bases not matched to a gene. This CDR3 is CASSGQGARDTQYF. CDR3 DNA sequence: TGTGCCAGCAGCGGGCAGGGGGCGCGAGATACGCAGTATTTT.

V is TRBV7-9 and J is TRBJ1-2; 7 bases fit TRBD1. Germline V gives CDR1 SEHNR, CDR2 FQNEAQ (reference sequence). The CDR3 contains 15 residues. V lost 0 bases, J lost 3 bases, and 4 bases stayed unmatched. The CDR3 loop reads CASSLAGDSYYGYTF. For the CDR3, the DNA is TGTGCCAGCAGCTTAGCTGGGGACAGCTACTATGGCTACACCTTC.

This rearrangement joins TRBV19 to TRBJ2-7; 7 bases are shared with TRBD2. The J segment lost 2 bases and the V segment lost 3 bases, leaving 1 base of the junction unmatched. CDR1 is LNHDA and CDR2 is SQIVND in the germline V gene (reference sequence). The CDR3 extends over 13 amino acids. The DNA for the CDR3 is TGTGCCAGTAGTATCAGCGGGACCTACGAGCAGTACTTC. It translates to CASSISGTYEQYF.